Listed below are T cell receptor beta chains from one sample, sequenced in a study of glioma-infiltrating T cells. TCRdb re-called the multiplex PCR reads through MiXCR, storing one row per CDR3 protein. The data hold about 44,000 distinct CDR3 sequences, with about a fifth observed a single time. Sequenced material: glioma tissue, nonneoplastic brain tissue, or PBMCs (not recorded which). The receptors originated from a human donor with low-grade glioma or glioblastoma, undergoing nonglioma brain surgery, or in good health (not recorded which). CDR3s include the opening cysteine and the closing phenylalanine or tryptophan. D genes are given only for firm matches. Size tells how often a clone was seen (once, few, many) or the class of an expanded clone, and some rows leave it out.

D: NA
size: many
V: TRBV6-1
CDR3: CASTTYRDHEQYF

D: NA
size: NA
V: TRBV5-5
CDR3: CASSLGPTLNYNSPLHF

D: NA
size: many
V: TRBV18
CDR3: CASSPDSIYGYTF

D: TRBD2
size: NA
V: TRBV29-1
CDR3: CSVEGSGRATGEQFF

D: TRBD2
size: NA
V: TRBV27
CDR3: CVSSFGTSGSNEQFF

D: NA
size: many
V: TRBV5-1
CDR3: CASSSYYMNTEAFF

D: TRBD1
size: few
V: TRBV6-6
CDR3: CASSYFPGGGETQYF

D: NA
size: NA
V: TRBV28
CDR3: CASIPLEVTDQGTQYF

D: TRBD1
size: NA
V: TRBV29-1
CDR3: CSVPAATGGSGNTIYF

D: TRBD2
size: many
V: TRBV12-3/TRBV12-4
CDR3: CASITTGGVNTGELFF

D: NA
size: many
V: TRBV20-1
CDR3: CSASLGGWTEAFF

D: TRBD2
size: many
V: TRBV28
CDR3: CASSRGGSFQETQYF

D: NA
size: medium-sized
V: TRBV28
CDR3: CASSRPGIADTQYF

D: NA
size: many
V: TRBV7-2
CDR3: CASSYRDGNTEAFF

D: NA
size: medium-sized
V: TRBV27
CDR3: CASRTPVSGSGANVLTF

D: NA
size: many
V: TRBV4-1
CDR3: CASSQDHFVRRTDTQYF

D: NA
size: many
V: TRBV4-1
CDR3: CASSHRWGQETQYF

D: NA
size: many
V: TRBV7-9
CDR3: CASSPGSSNTEAFF

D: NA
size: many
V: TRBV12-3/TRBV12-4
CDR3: CASSTDPFMGAIYF

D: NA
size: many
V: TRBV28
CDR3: CASSRQPLSGNTIYF

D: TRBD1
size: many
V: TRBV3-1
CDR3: CAAIGDRAEAFF

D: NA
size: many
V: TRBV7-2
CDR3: CASSFIYEQYF

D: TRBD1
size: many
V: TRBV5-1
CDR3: CASSPGDRYGYTF

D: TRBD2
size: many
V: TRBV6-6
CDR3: CASSYSAPLAGEPYEQYF

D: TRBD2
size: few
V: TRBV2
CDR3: CASSEWTSGDAPQNNEQFF

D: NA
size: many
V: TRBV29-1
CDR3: CSVPRSRQADYGYTF

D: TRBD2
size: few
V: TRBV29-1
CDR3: CSVVPWTSGSSINTDTQYF

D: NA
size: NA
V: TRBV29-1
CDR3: CSVRGGTNPYEQYF

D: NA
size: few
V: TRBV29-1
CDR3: CSVDILEETQYF

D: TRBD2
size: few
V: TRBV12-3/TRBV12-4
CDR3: CASSFRLARETQYF

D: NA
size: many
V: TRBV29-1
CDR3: CSVATTEAFF

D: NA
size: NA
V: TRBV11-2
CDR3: CASSLMDKDTQYF

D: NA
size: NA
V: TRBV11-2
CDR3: CASSLNPGIDYEQYF

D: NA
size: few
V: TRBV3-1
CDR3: CASSTGLGSGANVLTF

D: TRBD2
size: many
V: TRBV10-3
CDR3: CAISVGLAGQETQYF

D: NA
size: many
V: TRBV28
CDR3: CASTSGTSGANVLTF

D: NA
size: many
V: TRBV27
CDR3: CASSSRATEQYF

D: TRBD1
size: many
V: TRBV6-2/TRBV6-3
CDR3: CASSYMTGSIQPQHF

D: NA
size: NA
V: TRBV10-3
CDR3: CAISESTAQETQYF

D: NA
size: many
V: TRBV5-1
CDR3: CASSLEGGPSTEAFF

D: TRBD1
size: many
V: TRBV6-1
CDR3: CASKTGQGGTESYNEQFF

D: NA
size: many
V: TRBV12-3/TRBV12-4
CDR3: CASSPGRRNEKLFF

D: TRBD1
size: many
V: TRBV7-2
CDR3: CASSRRGTGGGHRNQPQHF

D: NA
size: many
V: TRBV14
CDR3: CASGLLLDSLRNEQFF

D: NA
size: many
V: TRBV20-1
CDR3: CSVRLVNEQFF